The 30 T cell receptor beta chains in this list originate from one sample, sequenced in a study of blood T cell repertoires in COVID-19. Sequencing was performed with immunoSEQ multiplex PCR; in TCRdb, only in-frame clones are kept and a portion is missing. The table includes about 370,000 clones, 80% to 90% detected once. The sequenced sample was PBMCs or T cells enriched from blood (not recorded which). These receptors originate from a man younger than 35 who had recovered from COVID-19.

V usage is TRBV24-1 and J usage is TRBJ2-1; possible D gene TRBD1, 5 bases. Germline V lookup: CDR1 KGHDR, CDR2 SFDVKD. The CDR3 sequence is 18 residues long. The V and J ends lost 4 bases and 6 bases respectively, with 24 bases between them. CDR3 region: CATSDPLGQSTVGNEQFF. The CDR3 DNA reads TGTGCCACCAGTGACCCCCTCGGACAAAGTACTGTGGGCAATGAGCAGTTCTTC.

The chain is built from TRBV10-3 and TRBJ2-5, with D hard to call. Looked up from germline, CDR1 is ENHRY and CDR2 is SYGVKD. Deletions cut 0 bases from V and 4 bases from J, with 12 bases between. The CDR3 is 15 amino acids. The CDR3 here is CAISESSAVGETQYF. As DNA, the CDR3 is TGTGCCATCAGTGAGTCGAGTGCGGTTGGAGAGACCCAGTACTTC.

The chain couples TRBV7-9 to TRBJ1-1; TRBD1 might be the D (6 bases). The CDR3 is made up of 17 amino acids. CDR1 and CDR2 from the germline V gene are SEHNR and FQNEAQ (reference sequence). V was cut by 2 bases and J by 2 bases, with 18 bases left in between. CDR3 region: CASSLILSIRGNTEAFF. The CDR3 bases are TGTGCCAGCAGCTTAATTTTGTCAATCAGGGGAAACACTGAAGCTTTCTTT.

This clone was observed once. The chain joins TRBV7-2 to TRBJ2-2; D is perhaps TRBD1 (5 bases). The CDR3 has 16 residues. Germline V lookup: CDR1 SGHTA, CDR2 FQGNSA. Trimming took 5 bases from V and 1 from J, leaving 14 bases between them. The CDR3 DNA is TGTGCCAGCAGCCCGTTCGGGCAGGGGAACACCGGGGAGCTGTTTTTT. The encoded protein is CASSPFGQGNTGELFF.

This chain links TRBV18 with TRBJ1-2, with a tentative D call TRBD1 (5 bases). In germline, CDR1 is KGHSH, CDR2 LQKENI. The CDR3 is 15 residues long. Between the trimmed V and J ends, which lost 0 bases and 4 bases, there was a span of 12 bases. The CDR3 DNA reads TGTGCCAGCTCACCACCATCGAGCGGGACCTATGGCTACACCTTC. This sequence encodes CASSPPSSGTYGYTF. The full variable domain, completed using reference TRBV18 and TRBJ1-2, is NAGVMQNPRHLVRRRGQEARLRCSPMKGHSHVYWYRQLPEEGLKFMVYLQKENIIDESGMPKERFSAEFPKEGPSILRIQQVVRGDSAAYFCASSPPSSGTYGYTFGSGTRLTVV.

The J gene is TRBJ2-5, the V gene TRBV4-1; 10 bases are shared with TRBD2. The CDR3 contains 17 residues. V was clipped by 0 bases and J by 5 bases; unmatched bases: 9. CDR1 MGHRA and CDR2 YSYEKL come from the germline V gene. The CDR3 DNA is TGCGCCAGCAGCCAAGATATAGCGGGAGGTTCTTGGGAGACCCAGTACTTC. It is translated as CASSQDIAGGSWETQYF.

The rearrangement uses TRBV18 and TRBJ1-2; no clear D gene. This CDR3 is 16 amino acids long. Germline loops: CDR1 KGHSH, CDR2 LQKENI. Trimming took 3 bases from V and 0 from J, leaving 14 bases between them. Here the CDR3 reads CASSPPGLVANYGYTF. CDR3 in DNA: TGTGCCAGCTCACCGCCCGGGTTAGTAGCTAACTATGGCTACACCTTC. The full variable domain, completed using reference TRBV18 and TRBJ1-2, is NAGVMQNPRHLVRRRGQEARLRCSPMKGHSHVYWYRQLPEEGLKFMVYLQKENIIDESGMPKERFSAEFPKEGPSILRIQQVVRGDSAAYFCASSPPGLVANYGYTFGSGTRLTVV.

V is TRBV2 and J is TRBJ2-5, with 8 bases identical to TRBD1. This CDR3 has 14 amino acids. The germline CDR1 and CDR2 sequences are SNHLY and FYNNEI. V lost 5 bases and J lost 5; bases outside the gene matches: 7. The CDR3 DNA follows: TGTGCCAGCAGTCGGACAGGGACGGGTGAGACCCAGTACTTC. This encodes CASSRTGTGETQYF.

This chain uses TRBV24-1 with TRBJ2-7; 8 nucleotides match TRBD1. CDR3 length: 16 residues. The germline gives CDR1 KGHDR, CDR2 SFDVKD. Unmatched junction bases numbered 9, after V lost 4 bases and J lost 2 bases. CDR3 sequence (DNA): TGTGCCACCAGTGAGTCCCCCGGGACAGGAGCCTACGAGCAGTACTTC. The encoded protein is CATSESPGTGAYEQYF.

The chain has TRBV3-1 (or the pseudogene TRBV3-2) and TRBJ2-1; the D gene is possibly TRBD2 (5 bases). This CDR3 comprises 13 residues. In germline, CDR1 is LGHDT, CDR2 YNNKEL (reference sequence). Trimming shortened V by 7 bases and J by 16 bases, and 23 bases separated the two germline ends. In DNA form, the CDR3 reads TGTGCCAGCACAGTCAGTGGGAGCCCCCAGTTTTTCTTC. Encoded protein: CASTVSGSPQFFF.

CDR3 protein: CASSQEPAGGYNEQFF. The CDR3 coding sequence is TGTGCCAGCAGCCAAGAACCAGCGGGAGGGTACAATGAGCAGTTCTTC. The V gene is TRBV3-1 (or the pseudogene TRBV3-2), the J gene TRBJ2-1, with TRBD2 matching over 10 bases. Germline V gene data show CDR1 as LGHDT and CDR2 as YNNKEL (reference sequence). The CDR3 is made up of 16 amino acids. V lost 0 bases to trimming and J lost 4 bases; unmatched junction nucleotides: 3.

The chain links TRBV28 to TRBJ1-5, with TRBD1 as a possible D gene (6 bases). This CDR3 is built from 14 residues. Per the germline V gene, CDR1 is MDHEN and CDR2 is SYDVKM. V shed 3 bases and J shed 9 bases, with 15 bases lying between them. The CDR3 reads CASSFKARGGPQHF. CDR3 bases: TGTGCCAGCAGTTTTAAGGCCAGGGGCGGGCCCCAGCATTTT.

The chain is built from TRBV11-2 and TRBJ1-1; possibly TRBD1 for D (5 bases). Germline V gives CDR1 SGHAT, CDR2 FQNNGV. V was clipped by 5 bases and J by 0 bases, with 10 bases between them. The CDR3 runs to 14 residues. CDR3 residues: CASSPRQLNTEAFF. For the CDR3, the DNA is TGTGCCAGCAGCCCCCGACAGTTGAACACTGAAGCTTTCTTT.

J is TRBJ2-1 and V is TRBV21-1; the table's D call, TRBD2, was not checked against the DNA. TRBV21-1 is recorded as a pseudogene. The CDR3 covers 15 residues. The CDR3 DNA is TGTGCCAGCAGCAAAGCGGGAGGTTCCTACAATGAGCAGTTCTTC. This translates into CASSKAGGSYNEQFF.

The CDR3 spells CASSIAVLAKNIQYF. In DNA, the CDR3 is TGTGCCAGTAGTATCGCGGTACTAGCCAAAAACATTCAGTACTTC. J is TRBJ2-4 and V is TRBV19, with unresolved D. The CDR3 covers 15 residues. Germline assignment: CDR1 LNHDA and CDR2 SQIVND (reference sequence). V lost 3 bases to trimming and J lost 0 bases, with 9 bases between them.

The chain employs TRBV11-1 and TRBJ1-5; TRBD1 matches at 9 bases. Germline CDR1 SGHAT, CDR2 FQDESV (reference sequence). Trimming took 5 bases from V and 5 from J; bases not matched to a gene: 1. The length of the CDR3 is 13 residues. CDR3 nucleotides: TGTGCCAGCAGCCGGGACAGGGATCAGCCCCAGCATTTT. Translated, it gives CASSRDRDQPQHF.

V is TRBV18 and J is TRBJ1-1; 7 bases agree with TRBD1. J gave up 4 bases and V 5 bases, and 7 bases lay outside the gene matches. Germline CDR1 and CDR2: KGHSH and LQKENI. This CDR3 contains 14 residues. The CDR3 DNA sequence: TGTGCCAGCTCAACGGGAACAGGGGCCACTGAAGCTTTCTTT. Residues: CASSTGTGATEAFF. The complete variable domain, with remaining parts taken from reference TRBV18 and TRBJ1-1, reads NAGVMQNPRHLVRRRGQEARLRCSPMKGHSHVYWYRQLPEEGLKFMVYLQKENIIDESGMPKERFSAEFPKEGPSILRIQQVVRGDSAAYFCASSTGTGATEAFFGQGTRLTVV.

V gene TRBV4-2 combines with J gene TRBJ2-7, with D unresolved. Germline CDR1 LGHNA, CDR2 YNFKEQ. The CDR3 spans 19 residues. Trimming took 0 bases from V and 0 from J, leaving 21 bases between them. The CDR3 spells CASSQDRSSLRLSSYEQYF. CDR3 DNA: TGTGCCAGCAGCCAAGATCGGAGTAGCCTTAGGCTTAGCTCCTACGAGCAGTACTTC.

This chain links TRBV5-6 with TRBJ2-1; 10 bases match TRBD2. The CDR3 consists of 16 residues. The ends lost 0 bases at V and 3 bases at J; junction bases unmatched: 3. Germline values: CDR1 SGHDT, CDR2 YYEEEE. The CDR3 region is CASSLGASGGYNEQFF. CDR3 DNA: TGTGCCAGCAGCTTGGGCGCTAGCGGGGGCTACAATGAGCAGTTCTTC. Drawing the rest from reference TRBV5-6 and TRBJ2-1, the complete variable domain is DAGVTQSPTHLIKTRGQQVTLRCSPKSGHDTVSWYQQALGQGPQFIFQYYEEEERQRGNFPDRFSGHQFPNYSSELNVNALLLGDSALYLCASSLGASGGYNEQFFGPGTRLTVL.

The chain carries TRBV28 and TRBJ2-7; D is unresolved. Trimming cost V 4 bases and J 2 bases, with 12 bases left between them. CDR1 and CDR2 (germline): MDHEN, SYDVKM. The CDR3 loop spans 14 amino acids. CDR3 loop: CASSSSTITYEQYF. CDR3 coding DNA: TGTGCCAGCAGTTCCTCGACAATTACCTACGAGCAGTACTTC.

The J gene is TRBJ2-2, the V gene TRBV2, with D maybe TRBD1 (5 bases). V was cut by 7 bases and J by 7 bases, with 7 bases left in between. The CDR3 has 11 amino acids. Germline lookup yields CDR1 SNHLY and CDR2 FYNNEI. CDR3 amino acids: CASIRGGELFF. Here the CDR3 DNA reads TGTGCCAGCATAAGGGGCGGGGAGCTGTTTTTT.

The chain uses TRBV11-2 and TRBJ1-2, with a weak D call TRBD1 (6 bases). The germline CDR1 and CDR2 sequences are SGHAT and FQNNGV. The V end lost 4 bases, the J end lost 2 bases, and 11 bases lay between the germline ends. The CDR3 loop spans 14 amino acids. CDR3 DNA: TGTGCCAGCAGCTCAGAGACAGGAAACTATGGCTACACCTTC. This codes for CASSSETGNYGYTF.

The V gene is TRBV28, the J gene TRBJ1-1; no reliable D call. Germline V gene lookup returns CDR1 MDHEN and CDR2 SYDVKM. The CDR3 has 12 residues. V shed 6 bases and J shed 5 bases, with 10 bases lying between them. In DNA, the CDR3 is TGTGCCAGCAGAGAAACAGATACTGAAGCTTTCTTT. Amino acid sequence: CASRETDTEAFF.

Only one count was recorded for this clone. This chain connects TRBV12-3 or TRBV12-4 to TRBJ2-1; 9 bases match TRBD1. V shed 4 bases and J 15 bases; nucleotides not matched to a gene: 7. This CDR3 comprises 12 residues. The CDR3 sequence is CASSSDRGGSFF. The CDR3 region has the DNA TGTGCCAGCAGTTCGGACAGGGGCGGGTCGTTCTTC.

The CDR3 nucleotides read TGTGCCATCCGAAACAGCGACCCGGGACTAGCGGGAGGCAGGGGCGAGCAGTACTTC. It codes for CAIRNSDPGLAGGRGEQYF. The chain has TRBV10-3 and TRBJ2-7; TRBD2 matches 15 bases. This CDR3 has 19 residues. The germline gives CDR1 ENHRY, CDR2 SYGVKD. J was trimmed by 6 bases and V by 8 bases; bases with no gene match: 20.

The gene calls are TRBV18 and TRBJ2-7; maybe TRBD2 (5 bases). Looked up from germline, CDR1 is KGHSH and CDR2 is LQKENI. The germline V and J ends were trimmed by 3 bases and 6 bases, with 21 bases remaining between them. There are 16 residues in the CDR3. DNA for the CDR3: TGTGCCAGCTCACCCGAAATGGGAGCTTTAAGACTCGAGCAGTACTTC. Translating it yields CASSPEMGALRLEQYF.

This clone was counted between two and nine times. The J gene is TRBJ1-1, the V gene TRBV2; TRBD1 aligns across 11 bases. The germline V gene has CDR1 SNHLY and CDR2 FYNNEI. The J segment lost 5 bases and the V segment lost 5 bases, leaving 4 bases of the junction unmatched. The CDR3 sequence is 14 residues long. CDR3 sequence (DNA): TGTGCCAGCAGTACGGACAGGGGGCGGACTGAAGCTTTCTTT. It codes for CASSTDRGRTEAFF.

The DNA for the CDR3 is TGTGCCAGCAGTTTCCCTTTGGGAGGGGTGGAATACGAGCAGTACTTC. It yields the protein CASSFPLGGVEYEQYF. The chain combines TRBV6-2 or TRBV6-3 with TRBJ2-7; 7 bases are shared with TRBD2. Germline CDR1 reads MNHEY; CDR2 reads SVGEGT. CDR3 size: 16 residues. V shed 4 bases, J shed 4 bases, and the junction held 13 bases outside the gene matches.

V is TRBV9 and J is TRBJ2-1; 14 nucleotides agree with TRBD2. J lost 10 bases, V lost 2 bases, and 5 bases had no gene match. This CDR3 contains 15 residues. The germline gives CDR1 SGDLS, CDR2 YYNGEE. The CDR3 spells CASSVGLAGAQEQFF. CDR3 coding DNA: TGTGCCAGCAGCGTGGGACTAGCGGGAGCTCAGGAGCAGTTCTTC.

This chain connects TRBV7-9 to TRBJ1-5, with D perhaps TRBD1 (6 bases). CDR1 SEHNR and CDR2 FQNEAQ come from the germline V gene (reference sequence). The V end lost 1 base, the J end lost 2 bases, and 12 bases lay between the germline ends. The CDR3 is 16 residues long. The CDR3 bases are TGTGCCAGCAGCTTAGAGACCAGGGGAGGCAATCAGCCCCAGCATTTT. It is translated as CASSLETRGGNQPQHF.